A single TCR beta chain is shown here with its context. This table comes from immunoSEQ multiplex PCR, and its TCRdb copy is limited to in-frame clones, with some not included. This sample carries hundreds of thousands of clones, 70% to 90% of them seen once, and the ten largest clones take around 0.0099%. Trimming shortened V by 7 bases and J by 1 base, and 11 bases separated the two germline ends. CDR1 and CDR2 from the germline V gene are MNHEY and SVGAGI. CDR3 length equals 15 residues. This entry is derived from a study of shared T cell receptors in the human thymus. These data also featured in a second study, about human thymus T cells. That study adds: Congenital heart defects were the reason for the corrective surgery that the donors, healthy Finnish infants, were having. Thymus tissue for the work was resected from patients undergoing corrective heart surgery. Apparent bias marked the V and J gene usage of thymic and blood repertoires.

The source material was thymocytes. The rearrangement links TRBV6-5 to TRBJ2-6, with D tentatively TRBD1 (6 bases). This receptor was obtained from a boy in the first two years of life with a congenital heart defect. The CDR3 region has the DNA TGTGCCAGCACCCTAGGGGGATCTGGGGCCAACGTCCTGACTTTC. Encoded protein: CASTLGGSGANVLTF.